The rows below give T cell receptor beta chains drawn from one sample of a study of blood T cell repertoires in COVID-19. Sequencing was performed with immunoSEQ multiplex PCR; in TCRdb, only in-frame clones are kept and a portion is missing. Of 150,000 to 200,000 clones in the sample, around three quarters were seen once. Sequencing used peripheral blood. The receptors were sampled from a man aged 55 to 70 with active or convalescent COVID-19. Both conserved end residues are trimmed from each CDR3. A D gene is named only where the DNA matches it firmly.

V,J,D,CDR3
TRBV27,TRBJ1-1,TRBD1,ASRRTGGGTEAF
TRBV10-3,TRBJ2-3,TRBD2,AISESGLAGRGDTQY
TRBV24-1,TRBJ2-3,.,ATSDRTVWDTQY
TRBV3-1/TRBV3-2,TRBJ2-2,.,ASSSSPMNTGELF
TRBV28,TRBJ2-7,.,ASSLVPDPSASSYEQY
TRBV9,TRBJ2-5,TRBD2,ASSPPAAGAQTQY
TRBV5-1,TRBJ2-7,.,ASSLGSRSNYEQY
TRBV5-6,TRBJ2-1,TRBD2,ASSSRLAGSSRNEQF
TRBV6-6,TRBJ2-1,TRBD2,ASSYPRGNEQF
TRBV9,TRBJ2-2,.,ASSVGQNRATGELF
TRBV29-1,TRBJ1-2,.,SVDLGTGVGYT
TRBV20-1,TRBJ2-1,.,SASNPSAYNEQF
TRBV18,TRBJ2-7,.,ASSLRGGYEQY
TRBV5-1,TRBJ1-1,.,ASSLGRSDTEAF
TRBV13,TRBJ2-2,TRBD1,ASSLGQGANTGELF
TRBV5-4,TRBJ1-1,.,ASSLGQINTEAF
TRBV5-4,TRBJ1-2,TRBD1,ASSLFTGDGYT
TRBV4-3,TRBJ2-1,TRBD2,ASSQQAGARYNEQF
TRBV5-1,TRBJ2-7,TRBD2,ASSSSGRYSYEQY
TRBV10-3,TRBJ2-1,.,AIRDSSKPYNEQF
TRBV4-1,TRBJ2-1,TRBD2,ASSQPILTSGRVSEQF
TRBV9,TRBJ2-3,.,ASSWDLGTDTQY
TRBV7-3,TRBJ1-1,.,ASSSSGGNTEAF
TRBV14,TRBJ1-2,TRBD1,ASSREVRGSYT
TRBV7-3,TRBJ1-1,TRBD1,ASSSGQGNTEAF
TRBV7-2,TRBJ2-3,.,ASSFRTPPDTQY
TRBV6-5,TRBJ2-7,TRBD1,ASSSDRVSVEQY
TRBV5-4,TRBJ2-7,TRBD2,ASSLASGSEQY
TRBV10-3,TRBJ1-6,TRBD1,AIRGQYNSPLH
TRBV7-2,TRBJ2-1,TRBD2,ASSLEGTSGRFQNEQF
TRBV6-1,TRBJ2-7,.,ASSENGAEQY